Listed below are T cell receptor beta chains from one sample, sequenced in a study of blood T cell repertoires in COVID-19. Libraries were prepared by immunoSEQ multiplex PCR; TCRdb keeps only in-frame clonotypes and omits some of them. This table holds fewer than 400,000 clones, more than 90% found once. Sequenced input: PBMCs or T cells enriched from blood (not recorded which). All receptors come from a woman between 25 and 40 years old who had recovered from COVID-19. CDR3s include the opening cysteine and the closing phenylalanine or tryptophan. D genes are given only for firm matches. A row's size may be missing; if present it is once, few, many or a size class.

D: .; V: TRBV5-1; size: .; J: TRBJ2-3; DNA: TGCGCCAGCAGCTTGCAGGGGCCGGATACGCAGTATTTT; CDR3: CASSLQGPDTQYF
D: TRBD1; V: TRBV10-3; size: .; J: TRBJ2-5; DNA: TGTGCCATCAGTGAGTCGATCGGGACAGGAGAGACCCAGTACTTC; CDR3: CAISESIGTGETQYF
D: .; V: TRBV7-9; size: .; J: TRBJ2-1; DNA: TGTGCCAGCAGCTTAGAGGCGGGTCTACTCTCCTACAATGAGCAGTTCTTC; CDR3: CASSLEAGLLSYNEQFF
D: .; V: TRBV20-1; size: once; J: TRBJ1-4; DNA: TGCAGTGCTAGTAGGATAGGGGTTGGTAAACTGTTTTTT; CDR3: CSASRIGVGKLFF
D: .; V: TRBV4-1; size: .; J: TRBJ2-2; DNA: TGCGCCAGCAGCCAAATACTAGCTACAACGGACACCGGGGAGCTGTTTTTT; CDR3: CASSQILATTDTGELFF
D: .; V: TRBV5-5; size: .; J: TRBJ2-3; DNA: TGTGCCAGCAGCTTGGGGGGAGACCCCACAGATACGCAGTATTTT; CDR3: CASSLGGDPTDTQYF
D: TRBD1; V: TRBV11-3; size: once; J: TRBJ2-5; DNA: TGTGCCAGCAGCCCCGCCTGGACAGGGGGGAAGACCCAGTACTTC; CDR3: CASSPAWTGGKTQYF
D: .; V: TRBV18; size: .; J: TRBJ1-4; DNA: TGTGCCAGCTCACCATCTCGGGGGGAGCTTAATGAAAAACTGTTTTTT; CDR3: CASSPSRGELNEKLFF
D: .; V: TRBV5-6; size: .; J: TRBJ1-1; DNA: TGTGCCAGCAGCTTGAGAGGAACTGAAGCTTTCTTT; CDR3: CASSLRGTEAFF
D: TRBD1; V: TRBV6-5; size: .; J: TRBJ2-7; DNA: TGTGCCAGCAGTTATGGTTCCGGACAGGGATCAGAGCAGTACTTC; CDR3: CASSYGSGQGSEQYF